This T cell receptor (beta chain) appears in the sequencing data of a study of OX40 agonist ivuxolimab in advanced cancers. Study results and limitations: Part of the nonresponder group also had normalized T-cell clonal expansion that was low.

Any history of autoimmune disease or systemic immunosuppression disqualified patients. Sampling of blood occurred at baseline, cycle 4 day 1, and cycle 7 day 1. This table comes from immunoSEQ multiplex PCR, and its TCRdb copy is limited to in-frame clones, with some not included. The table has more than 55,000 clones, about 88% seen once. The CDR3 length is 11 residues. V was trimmed by 6 bases and J by 5 bases, leaving 10 bases between them. The germline CDR1 and CDR2 sequences are DFQATT and SNEGSKA (reference sequence). To note about this clone: The antigen is undetermined.

The V and J genes are TRBV20-1 and TRBJ1-2; a possible D gene is TRBD1 (6 bases). The receptor's source is an adult with an advanced solid tumor such as melanoma, head and neck, liver or kidney cancer. The sequencing here drew on CD4+ or CD8+ T cells sorted from blood, taken in a trial of the OX40 agonist ivuxolimab. DNA of the CDR3: TGCAGTGCGATCGGACAGTATGGCTACACCTTC. It yields the protein CSAIGQYGYTF.